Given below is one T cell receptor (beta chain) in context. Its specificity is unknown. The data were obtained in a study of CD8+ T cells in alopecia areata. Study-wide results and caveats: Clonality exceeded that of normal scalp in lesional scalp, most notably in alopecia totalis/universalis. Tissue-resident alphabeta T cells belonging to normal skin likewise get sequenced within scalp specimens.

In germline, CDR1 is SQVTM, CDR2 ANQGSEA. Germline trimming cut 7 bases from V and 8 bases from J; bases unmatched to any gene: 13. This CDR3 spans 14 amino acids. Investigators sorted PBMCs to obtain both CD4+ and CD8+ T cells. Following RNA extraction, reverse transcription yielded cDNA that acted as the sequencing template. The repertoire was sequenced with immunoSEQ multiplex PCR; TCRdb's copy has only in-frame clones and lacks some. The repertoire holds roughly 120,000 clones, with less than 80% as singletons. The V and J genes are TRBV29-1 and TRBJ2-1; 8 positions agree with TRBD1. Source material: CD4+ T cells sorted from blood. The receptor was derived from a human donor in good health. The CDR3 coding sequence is TGCAGCGGAATCAGACAGGGGCTTACACATGAGCAGTTCTTC. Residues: CSGIRQGLTHEQFF.